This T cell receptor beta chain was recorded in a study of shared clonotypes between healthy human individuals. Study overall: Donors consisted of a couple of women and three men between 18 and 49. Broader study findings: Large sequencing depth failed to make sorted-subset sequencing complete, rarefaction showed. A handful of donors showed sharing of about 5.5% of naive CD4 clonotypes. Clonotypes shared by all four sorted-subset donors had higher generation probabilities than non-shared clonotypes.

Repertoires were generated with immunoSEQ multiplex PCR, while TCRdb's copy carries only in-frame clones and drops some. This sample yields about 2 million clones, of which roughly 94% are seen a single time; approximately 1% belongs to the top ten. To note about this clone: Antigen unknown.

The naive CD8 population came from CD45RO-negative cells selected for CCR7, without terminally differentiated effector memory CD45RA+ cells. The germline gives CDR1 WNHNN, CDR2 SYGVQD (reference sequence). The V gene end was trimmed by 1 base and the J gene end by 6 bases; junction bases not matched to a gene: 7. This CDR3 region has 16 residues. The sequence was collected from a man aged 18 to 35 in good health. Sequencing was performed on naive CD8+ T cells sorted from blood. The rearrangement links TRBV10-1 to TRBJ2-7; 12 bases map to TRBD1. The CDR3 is CASSELRGQGAFEQYF. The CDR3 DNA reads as TGCGCCAGCAGTGAGTTGAGGGGACAGGGGGCTTTCGAGCAGTACTTC.